The 11 T cell receptor beta chains below all came from one sample that was sequenced in a study of technical replicates of blood from a few donors. Profiling relied on immunoSEQ multiplex PCR, and the TCRdb table lists in-frame clones only, not all of them. The top ten clones hold around 0.3% of a sample with tens of thousands of clones, around 90% of them seen once. The specimen sequenced was T cells isolated from PBMCs. The receptor source for this set is a human donor in good health.

The gene calls are TRBV6-4 and TRBJ2-1; 11 bases agree with TRBD2. Germline V CDR1 and CDR2: MRHNA, SNTAGT. CDR3 length: 14 residues. V dropped 3 bases and J dropped 12; count of bases not matched to a gene: 7. The CDR3 is CASSETSGSSRQFF. CDR3 DNA sequence: TGTGCCAGCAGTGAAACTAGCGGGAGTAGTAGGCAGTTCTTC.

This clone was seen a few times. The J gene is TRBJ2-3, the V gene TRBV7-9; D call uncertain. The V end lost 1 base, the J end lost 4 bases, and 9 bases lay between the germline ends. Germline V gene data show CDR1 as SEHNR and CDR2 as FQNEAQ (reference sequence). The CDR3 is 14 residues long. The CDR3 bases are TGTGCCAGCAGCTTAGAAGCATTCCCAGATACGCAGTATTTT. This sequence encodes CASSLEAFPDTQYF.

This chain joins TRBV19 and TRBJ1-1; D may be TRBD1 (6 bases). This CDR3 has 16 residues. Per the germline V gene, CDR1 is LNHDA and CDR2 is SQIVND (reference sequence). V lost 1 base, J lost 3 bases, and 15 bases lay in between. CDR3 amino acids: CASSIVHREEDTEAFF. Here the CDR3 DNA reads TGTGCCAGTAGTATAGTTCACAGGGAAGAGGACACTGAAGCTTTCTTT. Together with reference TRBV19 and TRBJ1-1, the CDR3 gives the full variable domain: DGGITQSPKYLFRKEGQNVTLSCEQNLNHDAMYWYRQDPGQGLRLIYYSQIVNDFQKGDIAEGYSVSREKKESFPLTVTSAQKNPTAFYLCASSIVHREEDTEAFFGQGTRLTVV.

CDR3 protein: CASSDEEGRVSYEQYF. In DNA, the CDR3 is TGCGCCAGCAGTGATGAGGAGGGGCGTGTCTCCTACGAGCAGTACTTC. The genes are TRBV10-2 and TRBJ2-7, with TRBD2 as a possible D gene (6 bases). CDR1 is WSHSY, CDR2 SAAADI, per germline. The CDR3 runs to 16 residues. The V end lost 3 bases, the J end lost 0 bases, and 15 bases lay between the germline ends.

The chain joins TRBV6-5 to TRBJ2-3; 8 bases are shared with TRBD1. Unmatched junction bases numbered 3, after V lost 6 bases and J lost 1 base. This CDR3 is 14 amino acids long. Germline V lookup: CDR1 MNHEY, CDR2 SVGAGI. The CDR3 is CASSRGLGTDTQYF. In DNA form, the CDR3 reads TGTGCCAGCAGCAGGGGGCTGGGCACAGATACGCAGTATTTT.

This sequence joins TRBV7-8 and TRBJ2-1; D perhaps matches TRBD1 (6 bases). Germline V gene sequence: CDR1 SGHVS, CDR2 FQNEAQ. CDR3 size: 13 residues. V shed 0 bases and J shed 9 bases, with 9 bases lying between them. The DNA for the CDR3 is TGTGCCAGCAGCTTAGCGCGAGGGGGTGAGCAGTTCTTC. As protein: CASSLARGGEQFF. The variable domain in full, with the rest retrieved from reference TRBV7-8 and TRBJ2-1, is GAGVSQSPRYKVAKRGQDVALRCDPISGHVSLFWYQQALGQGPEFLTYFQNEAQLDKSGLPSDRFFAERPEGSVSTLKIQRTQQEDSAVYLCASSLARGGEQFFGPGTRLTVL.

The DNA for the CDR3 is TGCAGCGTTGTCGGGACAGAAAACAATGAGCAGTTCTTC. It encodes CSVVGTENNEQFF. V and J are TRBV29-1 and TRBJ2-1, with 7 nucleotides matching TRBD1. CDR1 SQVTM and CDR2 ANQGSEA come from the germline V gene. J lost 5 bases, V lost 4 bases, and 5 bases had no gene match. The CDR3 consists of 13 residues.

The gene calls are TRBV28 and TRBJ2-7, with D possibly matching TRBD1 (6 bases). The CDR3 consists of 12 residues. CDR1 and CDR2 from the germline V gene are MDHEN and SYDVKM. With 6 bases removed from V and 2 bases from J, the gap between germline ends came to 8 bases. The CDR3 DNA follows: TGTGCCAGCAGACAGGGCACCTACGAGCAGTACTTC. Translation: CASRQGTYEQYF.

The DNA of the CDR3 is TGTGCCTGGAGTGACCGGACAGGGAGACACACCGGGGAGCTGTTTTTT. Residues: CAWSDRTGRHTGELFF. The chain joins TRBV30 to TRBJ2-2; the match to TRBD1 covers 8 bases. V lost 1 base to trimming and J lost 3 bases; unmatched junction nucleotides: 7. The CDR3 consists of 16 residues. Germline CDR1 GTSNPN, CDR2 SVGIG (reference sequence). The full variable domain, with the rest looked up from reference TRBV30 and TRBJ2-2, is SQTIHQWPATLVQPVGSPLSLECTVEGTSNPNLYWYRQAAGRGLQLLFYSVGIGQISSEVPQNLSASRPQDRQFILSSKKLLLSDSGFYLCAWSDRTGRHTGELFFGEGSRLTVL.

The rearrangement links TRBV4-1 to TRBJ2-5; TRBD2 agrees at 11 bases. CDR1 and CDR2 from the germline V gene are MGHRA and YSYEKL. V was pared by 1 base and J by 1 base, with 2 bases of the junction left unmatched. This CDR3 comprises 16 residues. CDR3 DNA sequence: TGCGCCAGCAGCCAAGGCCTAGCGGGGGGCCAAGAGACCCAGTACTTC. Amino acids: CASSQGLAGGQETQYF.

The count of this clone is one. A junction end diverges from the germline sequence, so it may reflect a read error. The chain joins TRBV7-8 to TRBJ1-5; possible D gene TRBD1, 5 bases. Germline V gene sequence: CDR1 SGHVS, CDR2 FQNEAQ. This CDR3 region has 14 residues. CDR3 nucleotide sequence: TGTGCCAGCAGCATAGCCCCGACAGTCCAGCCCCAGCATTTT. Protein: CASSIAPTVQPQHF.